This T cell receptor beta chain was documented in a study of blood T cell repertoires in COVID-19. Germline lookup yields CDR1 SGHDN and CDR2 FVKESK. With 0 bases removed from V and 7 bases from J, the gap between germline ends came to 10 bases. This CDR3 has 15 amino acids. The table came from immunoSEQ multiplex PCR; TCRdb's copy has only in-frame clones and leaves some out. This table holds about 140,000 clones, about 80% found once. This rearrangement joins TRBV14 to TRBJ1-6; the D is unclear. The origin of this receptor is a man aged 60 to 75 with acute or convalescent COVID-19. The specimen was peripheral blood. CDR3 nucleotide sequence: TGTGCCAGCAGCCAAGACGGCGGGTTCAATTCACCCCTCCACTTT. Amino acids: CASSQDGGFNSPLHF.